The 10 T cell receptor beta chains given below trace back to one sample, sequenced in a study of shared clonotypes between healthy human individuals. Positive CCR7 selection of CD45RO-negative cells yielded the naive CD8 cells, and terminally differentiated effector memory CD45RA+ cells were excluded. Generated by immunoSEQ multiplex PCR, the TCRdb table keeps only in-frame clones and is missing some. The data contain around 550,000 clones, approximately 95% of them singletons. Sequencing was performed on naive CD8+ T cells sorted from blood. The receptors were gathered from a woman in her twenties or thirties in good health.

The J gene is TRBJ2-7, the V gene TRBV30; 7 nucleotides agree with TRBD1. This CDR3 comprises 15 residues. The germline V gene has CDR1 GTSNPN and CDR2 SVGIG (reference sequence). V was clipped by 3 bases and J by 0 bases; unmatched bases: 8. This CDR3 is CAWSETGISSYEQYF. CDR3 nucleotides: TGTGCCTGGAGCGAGACAGGGATTAGCTCCTACGAGCAGTACTTC.

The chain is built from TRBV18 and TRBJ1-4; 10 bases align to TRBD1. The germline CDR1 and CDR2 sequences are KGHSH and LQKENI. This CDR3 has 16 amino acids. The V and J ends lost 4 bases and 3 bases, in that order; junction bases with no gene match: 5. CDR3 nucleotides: TGTGCCAGCTCACGGGGACAGGGGTCGGCTAATGAAAAACTGTTTTTT. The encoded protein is CASSRGQGSANEKLFF.

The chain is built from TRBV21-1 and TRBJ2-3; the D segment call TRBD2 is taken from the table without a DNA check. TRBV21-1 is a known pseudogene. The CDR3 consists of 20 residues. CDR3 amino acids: CASTSSGGLNRVPRRDTQYF. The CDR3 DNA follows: TGTGCCAGCACCTCCTCGGGGGGTCTAAACAGGGTACCTAGAAGAGATACGCAGTATTTT.

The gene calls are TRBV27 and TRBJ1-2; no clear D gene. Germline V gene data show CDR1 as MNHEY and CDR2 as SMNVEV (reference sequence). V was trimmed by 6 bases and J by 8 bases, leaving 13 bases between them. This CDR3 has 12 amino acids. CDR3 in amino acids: CASSSRGWGYTF. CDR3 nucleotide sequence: TGTGCCAGCAGCTCCCGGGGATGGGGCTACACCTTC.

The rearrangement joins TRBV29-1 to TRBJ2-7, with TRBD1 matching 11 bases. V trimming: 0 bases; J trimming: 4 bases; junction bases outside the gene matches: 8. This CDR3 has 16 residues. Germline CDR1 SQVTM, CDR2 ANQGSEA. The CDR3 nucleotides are TGCAGCGTTGAAGATCCCAAAGGACAGGGGGCGTACGAGCAGTACTTC. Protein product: CSVEDPKGQGAYEQYF.

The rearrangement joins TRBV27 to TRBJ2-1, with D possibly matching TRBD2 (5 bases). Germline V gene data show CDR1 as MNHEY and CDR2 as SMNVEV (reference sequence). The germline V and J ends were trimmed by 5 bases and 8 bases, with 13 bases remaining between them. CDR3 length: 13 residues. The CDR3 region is CASSRPLEDEQFF. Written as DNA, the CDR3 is TGTGCCAGCAGTCGCCCCTTGGAGGATGAGCAGTTCTTC.

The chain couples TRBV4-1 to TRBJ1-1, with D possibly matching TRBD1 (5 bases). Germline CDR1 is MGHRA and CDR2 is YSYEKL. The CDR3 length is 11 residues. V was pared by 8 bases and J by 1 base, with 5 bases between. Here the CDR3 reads CASGGNTEAFF. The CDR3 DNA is TGCGCCAGCGGGGGGAACACTGAAGCTTTCTTT.

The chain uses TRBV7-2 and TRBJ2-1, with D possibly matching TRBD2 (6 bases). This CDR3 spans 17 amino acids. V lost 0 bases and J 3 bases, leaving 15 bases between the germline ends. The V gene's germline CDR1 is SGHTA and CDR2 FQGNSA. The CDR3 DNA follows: TGTGCCAGCAGCTTAGCTCTCTGGGATAGCGGCTACAATGAGCAGTTCTTC. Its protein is CASSLALWDSGYNEQFF.

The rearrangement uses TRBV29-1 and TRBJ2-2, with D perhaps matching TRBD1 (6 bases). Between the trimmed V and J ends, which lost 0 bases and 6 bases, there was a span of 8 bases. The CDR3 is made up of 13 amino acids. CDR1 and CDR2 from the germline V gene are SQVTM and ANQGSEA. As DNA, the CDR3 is TGCAGCGTTGAAGATTCAGGGGCCGGGGAGCTGTTTTTT. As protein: CSVEDSGAGELFF.

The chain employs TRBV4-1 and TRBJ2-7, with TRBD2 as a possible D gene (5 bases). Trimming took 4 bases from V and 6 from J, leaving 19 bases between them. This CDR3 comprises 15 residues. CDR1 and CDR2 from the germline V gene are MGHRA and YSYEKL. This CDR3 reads CASSPLVSEDGEQYF. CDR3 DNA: TGCGCCAGCAGCCCTTTGGTGTCGGAGGACGGCGAGCAGTACTTC.